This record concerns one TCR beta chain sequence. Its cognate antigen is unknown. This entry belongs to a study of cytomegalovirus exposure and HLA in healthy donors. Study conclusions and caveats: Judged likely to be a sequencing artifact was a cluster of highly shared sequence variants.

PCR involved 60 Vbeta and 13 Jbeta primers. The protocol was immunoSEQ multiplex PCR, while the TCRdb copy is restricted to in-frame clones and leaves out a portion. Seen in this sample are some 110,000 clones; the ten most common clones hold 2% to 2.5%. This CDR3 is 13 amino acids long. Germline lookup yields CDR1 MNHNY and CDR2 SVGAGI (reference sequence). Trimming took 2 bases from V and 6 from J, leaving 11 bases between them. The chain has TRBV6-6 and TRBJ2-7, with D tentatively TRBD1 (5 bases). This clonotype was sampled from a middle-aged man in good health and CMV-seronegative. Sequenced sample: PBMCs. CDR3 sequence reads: CASSYAGSREQYF. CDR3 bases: TGTGCCAGCAGTTACGCAGGGTCGCGCGAGCAGTACTTC.